This T cell receptor (beta chain) comes out of a study of T cell responses to AZD1222 COVID-19 vaccine. Points from the study as a whole: Nearly half of the spike-specific TCRs reportedly recognize variant regions that carry no mutations. Clonal diversity was possibly underestimated; the donors were predominantly white British and more often female. Among those given AZD1222, only five or six were seropositive at baseline.

Trimming took 1 base from V and 5 from J, leaving 11 bases between them. This CDR3 has 15 amino acids. Looked up from germline, CDR1 is MNHEY and CDR2 is SVGAGI. Libraries were prepared by immunoSEQ multiplex PCR; TCRdb keeps only in-frame clonotypes and omits some of them. Among around 140,000 clones listed, about 91% were seen once. The count of this clone is one. The antigen is undetermined. The sample consisted of peripheral blood, taken 28 days after the second AZD1222 dose. The chain recombines TRBV6-5 with TRBJ2-2, with D hard to call. The TCR was taken from an adult who received the AZD1222 COVID-19 vaccine. The CDR3 here is CASSYWSGSTGELFF. CDR3 DNA: TGTGCCAGCAGTTACTGGTCAGGCTCTACCGGGGAGCTGTTTTTT.